Shown below are 17 T cell receptor beta chains from a single sample sequenced in a study of T cells after yellow fever vaccination. TCRdb reprocessed the 5' RACE reads with MiXCR, giving one entry per CDR3 protein. The sample shows about 370,000 distinct CDR3 sequences, around 10% of them seen only once. Sequenced here: PBMCs, sampled on the day of the first yellow fever vaccination. The receptor source for this set is a man younger than 35 who received the YFV17D yellow fever vaccine.

This clonotype was counted between two and nine times. The chain recombines TRBV5-5 with TRBJ1-5; D gene ambiguous. The germline gives CDR1 SGHKS, CDR2 YYEKEE (reference sequence). Deletions cut 7 bases from V and 3 bases from J, with 14 bases between. CDR3 length: 14 residues. CDR3 sequence reads: CASRREHSNQPQHF. The DNA for the CDR3 is TGTGCCAGCCGACGGGAACACTCCAATCAGCCCCAGCATTTT. Looking up the rest from reference TRBV5-5 and TRBJ1-5 gives the full variable domain: DAGVTQSPTHLIKTRGQQVTLRCSPISGHKSVSWYQQVLGQGPQFIFQYYEKEERGRGNFPDRFSARQFPNYSSELNVNALLLGDSALYLCASRREHSNQPQHFGDGTRLSIL.

This clonotype has only a few counts. The chain employs TRBV5-4 and TRBJ2-1; D is uncertain. V was cut by 0 bases and J by 10 bases, with 5 bases left in between. The CDR3 covers 11 residues. Looked up from germline, CDR1 is SGHNT and CDR2 is YYREEE (reference sequence). This chain's CDR3 is CASSLVREQFF. DNA of the CDR3: TGTGCCAGCAGCTTGGTTAGGGAGCAGTTCTTC.

This clonotype came up many times. V is TRBV5-1 and J is TRBJ2-5, with 8 nucleotides matching TRBD2. V lost 3 bases to trimming and J lost 3 bases; unmatched junction nucleotides: 4. The germline CDR1 and CDR2 sequences are SGHRS and YFSETQ. The CDR3 is made up of 14 amino acids. DNA of the CDR3: TGCGCCAGCAGCTATAGCGGGGAAAAAGAGACCCAGTACTTC. It yields the protein CASSYSGEKETQYF.

In its sample, this clonotype was seen a few times. V is TRBV5-6 and J is TRBJ2-3; D possibly uses TRBD1 or TRBD2 (6 bases each). The germline V gene has CDR1 SGHDT and CDR2 YYEEEE. V lost 4 bases to trimming and J lost 5 bases, with 20 bases between them. The CDR3 extends over 16 amino acids. The CDR3: CASSRGWGAGEDTQYF. In DNA, the CDR3 is TGTGCCAGCAGCAGAGGTTGGGGGGCAGGTGAAGATACGCAGTATTTT.

In its sample, this clonotype was seen a few times. V gene TRBV7-9 combines with J gene TRBJ1-3, with a possible D match to TRBD1 (6 bases). The V gene's germline CDR1 is SEHNR and CDR2 FQNEAQ (reference sequence). The V end lost 5 bases, the J end lost 2 bases, and 19 bases lay between the germline ends. The CDR3 length is 17 residues. The CDR3 region has the DNA TGTGCCAGCAGCCCCCTGGCATTGGGGGGCCCTGGAAACACCATATATTTT. Its protein product is CASSPLALGGPGNTIYF.

The CDR3, as DNA: TGTGCCAGCAGCTGGGGGGATAAGAATGAGCAGTTCTTC. Its translation is CASSWGDKNEQFF. The chain combines TRBV5-6 with TRBJ2-1; D perhaps matches TRBD2 (6 bases). The germline V gene encodes CDR1 SGHDT and CDR2 YYEEEE. Trimming removed 3 bases at V and 7 bases at J, with 11 bases between. The CDR3 is 13 amino acids.

The V gene is TRBV9, the J gene TRBJ1-1; 8 bases fit TRBD1. J gave up 0 bases and V 3 bases, and 4 bases lay outside the gene matches. This CDR3 has 15 amino acids. Germline-derived CDR1 and CDR2 are SGDLS and YYNGEE. The CDR3 DNA sequence: TGTGCCAGCAGCGATGACAGGGGTCTGAACACTGAAGCTTTCTTT. It is translated as CASSDDRGLNTEAFF. Using reference TRBV9 and TRBJ1-1 for the parts outside the CDR3, the full variable domain is DSGVTQTPKHLITATGQRVTLRCSPRSGDLSVYWYQQSLDQGLQFLIQYYNGEERAKGNILERFSAQQFPDLHSELNLSSLELGDSALYFCASSDDRGLNTEAFFGQGTRLTVV.

The rearrangement joins TRBV5-1 to TRBJ1-1, with 7 bases aligning to TRBD1. Germline lookup yields CDR1 SGHRS and CDR2 YFSETQ. There are 14 residues in the CDR3. With 1 base clipped from V and 4 bases from J, the junction kept 4 bases outside the gene matches. The CDR3 nucleotides are TGCGCCAGCAGCTTGACAGGGGACGGCACTGAAGCTTTCTTT. Translation: CASSLTGDGTEAFF.

This clonotype was detected a few times. The CDR3 reads CAWGRSTGELFF. The CDR3 DNA sequence: TGTGCCTGGGGCAGGAGCACCGGGGAGCTGTTTTTT. The chain employs TRBV30 and TRBJ2-2; D is unclear. Germline values: CDR1 GTSNPN, CDR2 SVGIG (reference sequence). CDR3 length equals 12 residues. Trimming cost V 5 bases and J 4 bases, with 8 bases left between them.

Comments on this clonotype: One end of the junction fails to match germline, which may point to a read error. The gene calls are TRBV28 and TRBJ2-1; TRBD2 agrees at 7 bases. Germline CDR1 reads MDHEN; CDR2 reads SYDVKM. The CDR3 length is 14 residues. The DNA for the CDR3 is TGTGCCAGCAGTTCGACGGGACTAAACAACGAGCAGTTCTTC. Translated, it gives CASSSTGLNNEQFF.

Comment on this clonotype: With a much larger clone just one base away, this may be a read error. The genes are TRBV18 and TRBJ2-2; no clear D gene. Trimming took off 2 bases at V and 4 bases at J, with 5 bases between the two ends. CDR3 length: 13 residues. CDR1 is KGHSH and CDR2 is LQKENI in the germline V gene. The CDR3 loop reads CASSPGFTGELFF. The CDR3 DNA sequence: TGTGCCAGCTCACCAGGGTTCACCGGGGAGCTGTTTTTT. Full variable domain (rest looked up from reference TRBV18 and TRBJ2-2): NAGVMQNPRHLVRRRGQEARLRCSPMKGHSHVYWYRQLPEEGLKFMVYLQKENIIDESGMPKERFSAEFPKEGPSILRIQQVVRGDSAAYFCASSPGFTGELFFGEGSRLTVL.

This clonotype has only a few counts. CDR3 nucleotide sequence: TGCAGTGCCAGGGGGGAAGAAGGGGGGGCGACGGAGACCCAGTACTTC. Its protein is CSARGEEGGATETQYF. This chain connects TRBV20-1 to TRBJ2-5; D may match TRBD1 or TRBD2 (7 bases each). The CDR3 extends over 16 amino acids. Trimming stripped 6 bases from V and 5 bases from J, with 25 bases between. Germline V gene lookup returns CDR1 DFQATT and CDR2 SNEGSKA (reference sequence).

The chain joins TRBV7-3 to TRBJ2-2, with D uncertain. The length of the CDR3 is 15 residues. V gave up 2 bases and J gave up 1 base, with 8 bases separating them. The germline V gene encodes CDR1 SGHTA and CDR2 FQGTGA. The CDR3 here is CASSLVGRNTGELFF. CDR3 sequence (DNA): TGTGCCAGCAGCTTAGTAGGCAGGAACACCGGGGAGCTGTTTTTT.

This clonotype came up many times. The chain combines TRBV5-1 with TRBJ2-3; D possibly uses TRBD1 or TRBD2 (5 bases each). Trimming pared 0 bases from V and 5 bases from J, leaving 10 bases between. The CDR3 consists of 14 residues. Germline-derived CDR1 and CDR2 are SGHRS and YFSETQ. The CDR3 coding sequence is TGCGCCAGCAGCTTGGGTCCAGGGAGAGATACGCAGTATTTT. It translates to CASSLGPGRDTQYF.

The rearrangement joins TRBV6-1 to TRBJ1-5; no reliable D call. Germline V lookup: CDR1 MNHNS, CDR2 SASEGT. V was cut by 7 bases and J by 2 bases, with 12 bases left in between. The CDR3 is made up of 14 amino acids. This chain's CDR3 is CASTTGDGNQPQHF. CDR3 sequence (DNA): TGTGCCAGCACAACCGGGGATGGCAATCAGCCCCAGCATTTT.

The rearrangement uses TRBV5-1 and TRBJ2-7; the match to TRBD2 covers 9 bases. V gave up 0 bases and J gave up 0 bases; unmatched junction bases: 4. The CDR3 extends over 16 amino acids. Germline lookup yields CDR1 SGHRS and CDR2 YFSETQ. The CDR3 spells CASSLEPGLASYEQYF. The CDR3 nucleotides read TGCGCCAGCAGCTTGGAACCGGGACTAGCCTCCTACGAGCAGTACTTC. Looking up the rest from reference TRBV5-1 and TRBJ2-7 gives the full variable domain: KAGVTQTPRYLIKTRGQQVTLSCSPISGHRSVSWYQQTPGQGLQFLFEYFSETQRNKGNFPGRFSGRQFSNSRSEMNVSTLELGDSALYLCASSLEPGLASYEQYFGPGTRLTVT.

The chain uses TRBV30 and TRBJ2-1; D call uncertain. V lost 2 bases to trimming and J lost 8 bases, with 10 bases between them. The CDR3 length is 12 residues. Per the germline V gene, CDR1 is GTSNPN and CDR2 is SVGIG (reference sequence). The CDR3 region has the DNA TGTGCCTGGAGTCCTGGCATCCATGAGCAGTTCTTC. This encodes CAWSPGIHEQFF.